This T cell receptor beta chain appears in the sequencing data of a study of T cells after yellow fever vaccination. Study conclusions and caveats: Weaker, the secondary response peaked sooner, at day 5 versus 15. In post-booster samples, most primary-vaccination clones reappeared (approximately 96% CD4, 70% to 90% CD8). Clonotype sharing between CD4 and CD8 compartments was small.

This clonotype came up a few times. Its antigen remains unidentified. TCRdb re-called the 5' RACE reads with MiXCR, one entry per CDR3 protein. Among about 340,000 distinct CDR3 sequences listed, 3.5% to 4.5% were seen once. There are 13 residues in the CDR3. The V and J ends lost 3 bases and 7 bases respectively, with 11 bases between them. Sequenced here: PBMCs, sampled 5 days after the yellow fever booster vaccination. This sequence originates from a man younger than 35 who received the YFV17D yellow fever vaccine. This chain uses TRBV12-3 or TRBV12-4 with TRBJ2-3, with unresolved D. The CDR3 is CASSFVKTHTQYF. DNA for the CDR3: TGTGCCAGCAGTTTTGTCAAAACCCATACGCAGTATTTT.